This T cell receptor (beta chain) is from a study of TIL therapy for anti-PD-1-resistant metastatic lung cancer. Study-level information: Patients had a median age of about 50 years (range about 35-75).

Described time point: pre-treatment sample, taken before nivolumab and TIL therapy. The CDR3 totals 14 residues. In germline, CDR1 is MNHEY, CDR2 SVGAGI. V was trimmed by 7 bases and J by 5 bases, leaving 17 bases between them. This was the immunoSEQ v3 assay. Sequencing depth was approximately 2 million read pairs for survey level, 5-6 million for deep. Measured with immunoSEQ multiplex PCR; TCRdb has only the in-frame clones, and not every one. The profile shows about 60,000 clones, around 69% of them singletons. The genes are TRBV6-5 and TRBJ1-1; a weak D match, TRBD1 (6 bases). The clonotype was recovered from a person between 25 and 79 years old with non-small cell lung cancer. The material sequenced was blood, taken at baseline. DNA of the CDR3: TGTGCCAGCACCATAGGGAGGGGGGTTACTGAAGCTTTCTTT. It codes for CASTIGRGVTEAFF.